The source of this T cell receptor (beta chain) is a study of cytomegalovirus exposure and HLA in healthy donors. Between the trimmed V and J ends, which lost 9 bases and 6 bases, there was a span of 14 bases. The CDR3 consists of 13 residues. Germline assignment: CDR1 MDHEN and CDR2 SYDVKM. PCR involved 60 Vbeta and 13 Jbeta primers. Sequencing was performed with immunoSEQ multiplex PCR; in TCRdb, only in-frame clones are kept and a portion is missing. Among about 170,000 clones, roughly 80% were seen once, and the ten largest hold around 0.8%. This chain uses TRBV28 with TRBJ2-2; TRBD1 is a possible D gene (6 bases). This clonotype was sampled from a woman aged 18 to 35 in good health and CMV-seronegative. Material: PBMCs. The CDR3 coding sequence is TGTGCCAGTAGACAGGCCCCAGCCGGGGAGCTGTTTTTT. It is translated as CASRQAPAGELFF.